This T cell receptor (beta chain) was recorded in a study of blood T cell repertoires in COVID-19. Study background: In each case, the material was cDNA or gDNA derived from T cells, B-cell-depleted T cells, or PBMCs.

Using immunoSEQ multiplex PCR, the repertoire was profiled, and TCRdb retains in-frame clones only, with some absent. The sample contains roughly 150,000 clones, around 90% of which appear only once. About this clone itself: An end of the junction differs from the germline gene, which may be a read error.

The CDR3 is 13 amino acids. Germline CDR1 is MNHEY and CDR2 is SVGAGI. The sequence came from a middle-aged man who had recovered from COVID-19. The chain couples TRBV6-5 to TRBJ1-5, with 7 bases matching TRBD1. What was sequenced was peripheral blood. CDR3: CASSYTVTDRVSF. The DNA of the CDR3 is TGTGCCAGCAGTTACACCGTAACCGACAGGGTTTCTTTT.